This is a list of T cell receptor beta chains from one sample in a study of blood T cell repertoires in COVID-19. Produced via immunoSEQ multiplex PCR; TCRdb's table is partial and in-frame only. The sample has about 360,000 clones, about 86% seen once. The specimen sequenced was peripheral blood. Every receptor here comes from a woman in her sixties with COVID-19, enrolled during active disease. Each CDR3 is given with its conserved first and last residue. The D gene is left open where the match is weak. Expanded clones are given a class, and other clones once, few, many or no size at all.

d_call j_call clone_size cdr3_length v_call cdr3_aa cdr3_nt
- TRBJ1-3 - 14 TRBV30 CAWSRRDTGNTIYF TGTGCCTGGAGTAGGCGGGATACGGGAAACACCATATATTTT
- TRBJ1-3 - 16 TRBV5-4 CASARGTGYSGNTIYF TGTGCCAGCGCGCGGGGTACAGGATACTCTGGAAACACCATATATTTT
TRBD1 TRBJ2-7 - 15 TRBV5-5 CASSFLRDSSYEQYF TGTGCCAGCAGCTTCTTACGGGACAGTTCCTACGAGCAGTACTTC
TRBD2 TRBJ2-3 - 15 TRBV18 CASSPPSGGADTQYF TGTGCCAGCTCACCACCGAGCGGGGGGGCAGATACGCAGTATTTT
TRBD2 TRBJ2-2 - 10 TRBV29-1 CSVYRGGLFF TGCAGCGTGTACCGCGGGGGGCTGTTTTTT
TRBD1 TRBJ1-1 many 13 TRBV6-5 CASSLLGQGEAFF TGTGCCAGCAGCCTCTTGGGACAGGGAGAGGCTTTCTTT
TRBD1 TRBJ1-4 once 17 TRBV9 CASSPQGQGASGEKLFF TGTGCCAGCAGCCCGCAGGGACAGGGGGCCTCGGGAGAAAAACTGTTTTTT
- TRBJ1-5 - 13 TRBV30 CAWGQFNNQPQHF TGTGCCTGGGGACAGTTTAACAATCAGCCCCAGCATTTT
- TRBJ2-1 - 14 TRBV29-1 CSSQGSSSYNEQFF TGCAGCTCGCAGGGGTCCAGCTCCTACAATGAGCAGTTCTTC
TRBD1 TRBJ1-2 - 15 TRBV6-5 CASSGADRIIYGYTF TGTGCCAGCAGCGGGGCGGACAGGATTATCTATGGCTACACCTTC
- TRBJ1-1 - 14 TRBV15 CATSRGTGATEAFF TGTGCCACCAGCAGAGGGACGGGAGCGACTGAAGCTTTCTTT